The rows below give T cell receptor beta chains drawn from one sample of a study of OX40 agonist ivuxolimab in advanced cancers. Produced via immunoSEQ multiplex PCR; TCRdb's table is partial and in-frame only. In the table there are about 82,000 clones, approximately 86% of which are singletons. The input for sequencing was CD4+ or CD8+ T cells sorted from blood, taken in a trial of the OX40 agonist ivuxolimab. Receptors originate from an adult with an advanced solid tumor such as melanoma, head and neck, liver or kidney cancer. The CDR3 runs from the conserved cysteine through the conserved F or W. Each record gives: V gene, J gene, clone size, D gene, CDR3 DNA, CDR3 protein. D genes are given only for firm matches. Clone size is shown for a subset of rows, as once, few, many or a class of expanded clone.

>TRBV2|TRBJ2-6|once|.
TGTGCCAGCAGGATATCTGGGGCCAACGTCCTGACTTTC
CASRISGANVLTF
>TRBV9|TRBJ2-2|.|TRBD2
TGTGCCAGCAGCCCCCTCGGGGGGGACACCGGGGAGCTGTTTTTT
CASSPLGGDTGELFF
>TRBV7-9|TRBJ2-1|.|.
TGTGCCAGCAGTTGGGCAGGGAATGAGCAGTTCTTC
CASSWAGNEQFF
>TRBV7-9|TRBJ1-2|.|.
TGTGCCAGCAGCTTAATGGTTAACTATGGCTACACCTTC
CASSLMVNYGYTF
>TRBV6-5|TRBJ1-2|.|TRBD1
TGTGCCAGCACCCGGACAGGGGTTAACTATGGCTACACCTTC
CASTRTGVNYGYTF
>TRBV6-6|TRBJ1-1|.|TRBD1
TGTGCCTCCAAGCGACAGGGGATAAACACTGAAGCTTTCTTT
CASKRQGINTEAFF
>TRBV5-1|TRBJ2-7|.|.
TGCGCCAGCAGCTTGGGAATAGGCAGTTCTACCTACGAGCAGTACTTC
CASSLGIGSSTYEQYF
>TRBV19|TRBJ1-1|.|.
TGTGCCAGTAGAGAAAGATCGGGGAACACTGAAGCTTTCTTT
CASRERSGNTEAFF
>TRBV15|TRBJ2-1|.|.
TGTGCCACCAGCAGAGCAGGGGATGAGCAGTTCTTC
CATSRAGDEQFF
>TRBV6-5|TRBJ1-3|.|.
TGTGCCAGCAGTTACGGCGGCTCTGGAAACACCATATATTTT
CASSYGGSGNTIYF
>TRBV5-1|TRBJ2-2|.|TRBD1
TGCGCCAGCAGTACAGGGGGGACCAACACCGGGGAGCTGTTTTTT
CASSTGGTNTGELFF
>TRBV7-3|TRBJ2-2|.|TRBD2
TGTGCCAGCAGCCGCAGTGGGGACTACGGGGAGCTGTTTTTT
CASSRSGDYGELFF
>TRBV7-2|TRBJ2-2|once|.
TGTGCCAGCAGCTTTTCCGGGTACGGGGAGCTGTTTTTT
CASSFSGYGELFF
>TRBV5-1|TRBJ2-5|.|TRBD1
TGCGCCAGCAGCTTGGACAGGGGAGAGACCCAGTACTTC
CASSLDRGETQYF
>TRBV18|TRBJ2-7|.|TRBD2
TGTGCCAGCTCACCACTAGCGGGAGACTTGAACGAGCAGTACTTC
CASSPLAGDLNEQYF
>TRBV11-3|TRBJ1-1|once|TRBD1
TGTGCCAGCACCCCCGGGGTGATTCAGGGGGCCGGCACCACTGAAGCTTTCTTT
CASTPGVIQGAGTTEAFF
>TRBV29-1|TRBJ1-5|.|TRBD1
TGCAGCGTGGCAGGGGGCTGGAATCAGCCCCAGCATTTT
CSVAGGWNQPQHF
>TRBV11-3|TRBJ2-7|.|.
TGTGCCAGCAGCCCCGATGACAGCCACTACTACGAGCAGTACTTC
CASSPDDSHYYEQYF
>TRBV30|TRBJ2-1|.|.
TGTGCCTGGAGTGTCACCCCGTCTTTGGGGCAGTTCTTC
CAWSVTPSLGQFF
>TRBV29-1|TRBJ1-2|.|.
TGCAGCGTTTACGGAGATGGCTACACCTTC
CSVYGDGYTF
>TRBV7-2|TRBJ2-3|.|.
TGTGCCAGCAGCCCTTCGACAGATACGCAGTATTTT
CASSPSTDTQYF
>TRBV7-8|TRBJ1-1|.|.
TGTGCCAGCACCCTAGGGTCCCGCGAAGCTTTCTTT
CASTLGSREAFF
>TRBV30|TRBJ1-2|few|.
TGTGCCTGGAGTGCCCGGGATGGCTACACCTTC
CAWSARDGYTF
>TRBV27|TRBJ1-1|.|.
TGTGCCAGCAGTTTCGGTTCCAGGGCGACTGAAGCTTTCTTT
CASSFGSRATEAFF
>TRBV7-6|TRBJ1-1|.|.
TGTGCCAGCAGCTCGACCCGGGGCATGACCGAAGCTTTCTTT
CASSSTRGMTEAFF
>TRBV25-1|TRBJ1-2|many|TRBD1
TGTGCCAGCAGTGAATCCGACAGGGATGGGAGGGGCTACACCTTC
CASSESDRDGRGYTF
>TRBV18|TRBJ1-2|.|.
TGTGCCAGCTCACCAAACCGGGACAAGTGGGGTTTCTACACCTTC
CASSPNRDKWGFYTF
>TRBV11-3|TRBJ2-7|.|TRBD2
TGTGCCAGCAGCCCAAGGACTAGCGGGGGTAGTGAGCAGTACTTC
CASSPRTSGGSEQYF
>TRBV5-1|TRBJ2-1|.|.
TGCGCCAGCAACGAGGGGCCGGAGCAGTTCTTC
CASNEGPEQFF
>TRBV28|TRBJ1-5|.|.
TGTGCCAGCAGTCTGACACTTAGCAATCAGCCCCAGCATTTT
CASSLTLSNQPQHF
>TRBV29-1|TRBJ2-6|.|TRBD2
TGCAGCGTTGTTTTCGGGACTAGCGTCTCTGGGGCCAACGTCCTGACTTTC
CSVVFGTSVSGANVLTF
>TRBV19|TRBJ2-7|.|TRBD2
TGTGCCAGTAGTCCAAGGACTAGCGGGAGTCCCGAGCAGTACTTC
CASSPRTSGSPEQYF
>TRBV20-1|TRBJ1-2|.|.
TGCAGTGTCTCCATGAATGGCTACACCTTC
CSVSMNGYTF
>TRBV27|TRBJ2-2|.|.
TGTGCCAGCAGCCGCCGCAGGGGAGGGGGAAGGACCGGGGAGCTGTTTTTT
CASSRRRGGGRTGELFF
>TRBV18|TRBJ1-1|.|TRBD1
TGTGCCAGCTCACCGATACAGGGGGGGTTTGATGAAGCTTTCTTT
CASSPIQGGFDEAFF
>TRBV6-6|TRBJ1-5|once|.
TGTGCCAGCAGCGCCAGCAGGGATGGTCAGCCCCAGCATTTT
CASSASRDGQPQHF
>TRBV15|TRBJ1-5|.|.
TGTGCCACCAGCAGACTCGGCGGAGGTTATAGCAATCAGCCCCAGCATTTT
CATSRLGGGYSNQPQHF
>TRBV29-1|TRBJ2-1|.|TRBD2
TGCAGCGTTGTCGCGGGAGGGCCCGGATACGATGAGCAGTTCTTC
CSVVAGGPGYDEQFF
>TRBV4-2|TRBJ2-1|.|TRBD1
TGTGCCAGCAGCCACGGGACAGGGAACAATGAGCAGTTCTTC
CASSHGTGNNEQFF
>TRBV19|TRBJ2-1|.|TRBD1
TGTGCCAGTAGTATCCCAGGGGGCCTGGGAAATGAGCAGTTCTTC
CASSIPGGLGNEQFF
>TRBV7-2|TRBJ2-1|.|TRBD2
TGTGCCAGCAGCTTAGCAGACGGGAGGTACTACTACAATGAGCAGTTCTTC
CASSLADGRYYYNEQFF
>TRBV7-9|TRBJ2-3|.|TRBD1
TGTGCCAGCAGTAAAAGGGGACAGGCTTTGGGAGATACGCAGTATTTT
CASSKRGQALGDTQYF
>TRBV27|TRBJ2-3|few|.
TGTGCCAGCAGTTTTTGGGGGATGGCAGATACGCAGTATTTT
CASSFWGMADTQYF
>TRBV7-9|TRBJ1-2|.|TRBD1
TGTGCCAGCAGCTTACGGGACAGGCCCTATGGCTACACCTTC
CASSLRDRPYGYTF
>TRBV28|TRBJ2-2|.|.
TGTGCCAGCAGAGAGGGACTTAACACCGGGGAGCTGTTTTTT
CASREGLNTGELFF
>TRBV25-1|TRBJ1-5|.|.
TGTGCCAGCAGTGTGGCCTCCCTGGGGGATCAGCCCCAGCATTTT
CASSVASLGDQPQHF
>TRBV7-8|TRBJ2-3|few|TRBD2
TGTGCCAGCAGCTTTCCTAGCGGGGGCCCCCTCGATACGCAGTATTTT
CASSFPSGGPLDTQYF
>TRBV5-1|TRBJ2-1|.|TRBD1
TGCGCCAGCAGCTGGACAGGGGGCAGCTCCGGCAATGAGCAGTTCTTC
CASSWTGGSSGNEQFF
>TRBV27|TRBJ1-5|.|.
TGTGCCAGCAGTAGGGGGGGGTGGAGCAATCAGCCCCAGCATTTT
CASSRGGWSNQPQHF
>TRBV5-5|TRBJ2-3|.|.
TGTGCCAGCAGCTTCCAGGCCCCAGATACGCAGTATTTT
CASSFQAPDTQYF
>TRBV5-5|TRBJ2-7|few|.
TGTGCCAGCAGTCGATCATTAGCGGCGCAGTACTTC
CASSRSLAAQYF
>TRBV14|TRBJ2-3|.|.
TGTGCCAGCAGCCAAGTAAATACGCAGTATTTT
CASSQVNTQYF